This entry lists 22 T cell receptor beta chains sequenced from one sample in a study of technical replicates of blood from four donors. Sequenced by immunoSEQ multiplex PCR; TCRdb stores in-frame clones only, minus some. Of more than 70,000 clones listed, just over 90% are singletons. Material: T cells isolated from PBMCs. These receptors all come from a human donor in good health.

The chain links TRBV4-2 to TRBJ2-5, with 15 bases fitting TRBD2. The CDR3 extends over 16 amino acids. The V gene's germline CDR1 is LGHNA and CDR2 YNFKEQ. J lost 6 bases, V lost 4 bases, and 6 bases had no gene match. CDR3 protein: CASSLGLAGGPQTQYF. The CDR3, as DNA: TGTGCCAGCAGCCTCGGACTAGCGGGAGGGCCGCAGACCCAGTACTTC.

This rearrangement joins TRBV5-1 to TRBJ1-4; TRBD1 matches at 11 bases. This CDR3 is built from 16 residues. The V and J ends lost 4 bases and 2 bases, in that order; junction bases with no gene match: 4. Germline V CDR1 and CDR2: SGHRS, YFSETQ. The CDR3 bases are TGCGCCAGCAGCGAGGGGACAGGGGGTACTAATGAAAAACTGTTTTTT. Its protein is CASSEGTGGTNEKLFF.

The chain joins TRBV29-1 to TRBJ1-4; unclear D gene. Between the trimmed V and J ends, which lost 2 bases and 0 bases, there was a span of 4 bases. The CDR3 is 13 residues long. The germline gives CDR1 SQVTM, CDR2 ANQGSEA. This CDR3 is CSVERATNEKLFF. CDR3 coding DNA: TGCAGCGTTGAAAGAGCAACTAATGAAAAACTGTTTTTT.

V usage is TRBV7-9 and J usage is TRBJ2-2, with 7 bases fitting TRBD2. Germline values: CDR1 SEHNR, CDR2 FQNEAQ (reference sequence). V dropped 10 bases and J dropped 4; count of bases not matched to a gene: 12. The CDR3 has 15 residues. The CDR3 coding sequence is TGTGCCACCACCGCCGGGGGGTCGACCACCGGGGAGCTGTTTTTT. Translation: CATTAGGSTTGELFF.

This clone was recorded a few times. The genes are TRBV5-4 and TRBJ1-1, with 9 bases matching TRBD1. With 2 bases clipped from V and 14 bases from J, the junction kept 10 bases outside the gene matches. Germline V gene lookup returns CDR1 SGHNT and CDR2 YYREEE (reference sequence). The CDR3 sequence is 13 residues long. The CDR3: CASSFRDRARVFF. The DNA for the CDR3 is TGTGCCAGCAGCTTCCGGGACAGGGCTCGAGTGTTCTTT.

CDR3 coding DNA: TGTGCCAGCTCACCTTCAGACAGGGGGCTTTTAAACTATGGCTACACCTTC. Its protein is CASSPSDRGLLNYGYTF. The chain links TRBV18 to TRBJ1-2, with 10 bases aligning to TRBD1. The CDR3 is 17 amino acids. Germline CDR1 KGHSH, CDR2 LQKENI. Trimming removed 3 bases from V and 2 bases from J; junction bases left unmatched: 9.

The V gene is TRBV28, the J gene TRBJ2-7; D ambiguous. The CDR3 spans 12 residues. The germline V gene encodes CDR1 MDHEN and CDR2 SYDVKM. With 6 bases removed from V and 4 bases from J, the gap between germline ends came to 10 bases. CDR3 protein: CASRKTGYEQYF. The CDR3 DNA reads as TGTGCCAGCAGAAAGACGGGTTACGAGCAGTACTTC.

The J gene is TRBJ2-1, the V gene TRBV5-1, with no clear D. Trimming pared 4 bases from V and 4 bases from J, leaving 15 bases between. The germline gives CDR1 SGHRS, CDR2 YFSETQ. The CDR3 totals 15 residues. CDR3: CASSRTLVLYNEQFF. DNA of the CDR3: TGCGCCAGCAGCCGTACCTTGGTCCTATACAATGAGCAGTTCTTC. Full variable domain (missing parts from reference TRBV5-1 and TRBJ2-1): KAGVTQTPRYLIKTRGQQVTLSCSPISGHRSVSWYQQTPGQGLQFLFEYFSETQRNKGNFPGRFSGRQFSNSRSEMNVSTLELGDSALYLCASSRTLVLYNEQFFGPGTRLTVL.

This clone was recorded once. This CDR3 is CASSPLGGGRYYGYTF. The CDR3 nucleotides are TGTGCCAGCAGCCCCCTCGGGGGGGGGCGATACTATGGCTACACCTTC. This sequence joins TRBV11-2 and TRBJ1-2, with D perhaps matching TRBD1 (6 bases). The CDR3 is made up of 16 amino acids. In germline, CDR1 is SGHAT, CDR2 FQNNGV. V was cut by 5 bases and J by 3 bases, with 19 bases left in between.

CDR3 loop: CASSPGTGELFF. CDR3 DNA sequence: TGCGCCAGCAGTCCGGGAACCGGGGAGCTGTTTTTT. This sequence joins TRBV10-1 and TRBJ2-2; D may be TRBD2 (5 bases). The CDR3 spans 12 residues. The germline V gene encodes CDR1 WNHNN and CDR2 SYGVQD (reference sequence). Deletions cut 5 bases from V and 5 bases from J, with 6 bases between.

The genes are TRBV11-3 and TRBJ1-3; D is ambiguous. V gave up 6 bases and J gave up 0 bases, with 6 bases separating them. Per the germline V gene, CDR1 is SGHNT and CDR2 is YENEEA. The CDR3 consists of 13 residues. CDR3 region: CASSFYSGNTIYF. CDR3 coding DNA: TGTGCCAGCAGTTTTTACTCTGGAAACACCATATATTTT.

This chain connects TRBV7-6 to TRBJ1-4; 9 bases match TRBD1. The germline CDR1 and CDR2 sequences are SGHVS and FNYEAQ. Trimming at V came to 4 bases and at J to 3 bases, leaving 3 bases not matched to a gene. The CDR3 spans 15 residues. In DNA form, the CDR3 reads TGTGCCAGCAGCTCGGACAGGGGACCTAATGAAAAACTGTTTTTT. Translating it yields CASSSDRGPNEKLFF.

The chain uses TRBV9 and TRBJ2-7, with D unclear. CDR1 and CDR2 (germline): SGDLS, YYNGEE. This CDR3 region has 13 residues. V dropped 0 bases and J dropped 6 bases, with 10 bases sitting between them. CDR3 amino acids: CASSVDPRGEQYF. CDR3 bases: TGTGCCAGCAGCGTAGATCCGCGAGGCGAGCAGTACTTC.

The V gene is TRBV30, the J gene TRBJ2-3; TRBD1 matches 7 bases. V lost 7 bases to trimming and J lost 1 base; unmatched junction nucleotides: 8. The CDR3 consists of 14 residues. Germline V lookup: CDR1 GTSNPN, CDR2 SVGIG (reference sequence). CDR3 DNA sequence: TGTGCCTTACCACAGGGGCAGGGCACAGATACGCAGTATTTT. Protein product: CALPQGQGTDTQYF. Combining the CDR3 with reference TRBV30 and TRBJ2-3 gives the whole variable domain SQTIHQWPATLVQPVGSPLSLECTVEGTSNPNLYWYRQAAGRGLQLLFYSVGIGQISSEVPQNLSASRPQDRQFILSSKKLLLSDSGFYLCALPQGQGTDTQYFGPGTRLTVL.

This chain connects TRBV2 to TRBJ1-2; TRBD1 is a possible D gene (6 bases). The CDR3 contains 13 residues. Germline lookup yields CDR1 SNHLY and CDR2 FYNNEI. The germline V and J ends were trimmed by 6 bases and 6 bases, with 14 bases remaining between them. CDR3 loop: CASRARTVDGYTF. The CDR3 bases are TGTGCCAGCAGGGCCAGGACAGTCGATGGCTACACCTTC.

The chain joins TRBV6-5 to TRBJ1-2; D gene unclear. This CDR3 is 13 amino acids long. Germline lookup yields CDR1 MNHEY and CDR2 SVGAGI. V was trimmed by 5 bases and J by 3 bases, leaving 10 bases between them. DNA of the CDR3: TGTGCCAGCAGTCTAACAGCACACTATGGCTACACCTTC. Its translation: CASSLTAHYGYTF.

This chain links TRBV5-1 with TRBJ2-3, with D hard to call. Germline assignment: CDR1 SGHRS and CDR2 YFSETQ. The length of the CDR3 is 11 residues. Trimming removed 2 bases from V and 11 bases from J, with 9 bases in between. This chain's CDR3 is CASSFQKLQYF. CDR3 nucleotide sequence: TGCGCCAGCAGCTTTCAGAAATTGCAGTATTTT.

The J gene is TRBJ1-2, the V gene TRBV7-8; 7 bases match TRBD1. The CDR3 extends over 14 amino acids. Germline lookup yields CDR1 SGHVS and CDR2 FQNEAQ. The junction had 8 bases not matched to a gene; V was cut back by 5 bases and J by 5 bases. The DNA of the CDR3 is TGTGCCAGCAGCACCCGACAGGGTAATTATGGCTACACCTTC. Amino acid sequence: CASSTRQGNYGYTF.

The gene calls are TRBV7-2 and TRBJ1-2; 8 positions match TRBD1. Unmatched junction bases numbered 7, after V lost 5 bases and J lost 5 bases. This CDR3 is built from 14 residues. Germline values: CDR1 SGHTA, CDR2 FQGNSA. In DNA form, the CDR3 reads TGTGCCAGCAGCCCAGGGCAGGGGGCGTATGGCTACACCTTC. It encodes CASSPGQGAYGYTF.

The chain combines TRBV5-1 with TRBJ2-7, with 11 bases matching TRBD2. Germline loops: CDR1 SGHRS, CDR2 YFSETQ. Losses at the gene ends were 4 bases for V and 2 bases for J; bases not matched to a gene: 20. CDR3 length equals 20 residues. Here the CDR3 reads CASSATPGTSGTSPPYEQYF. In DNA form, the CDR3 reads TGCGCCAGCAGCGCGACCCCCGGGACTAGCGGCACTAGTCCCCCCTACGAGCAGTACTTC.

V usage is TRBV2 and J usage is TRBJ1-1; TRBD1 aligns across 10 bases. J lost 4 bases, V lost 6 bases, and 5 bases had no gene match. This CDR3 is built from 14 residues. Germline CDR1 and CDR2: SNHLY and FYNNEI. The CDR3 protein is CASSRTGGATEAFF. The CDR3 DNA reads TGTGCCAGCAGCCGGACAGGGGGTGCCACTGAAGCTTTCTTT.

This clone was seen a single time. The gene calls are TRBV29-1 and TRBJ2-7; 13 bases match TRBD2. Germline V lookup: CDR1 SQVTM, CDR2 ANQGSEA. There are 14 residues in the CDR3. V lost 4 bases, J lost 7 bases, and 7 bases stayed unmatched. The CDR3 DNA follows: TGCAGCGTTGGGGGACTAGCGGGACCTTTAGAGCAGTACTTC. This sequence encodes CSVGGLAGPLEQYF.